The 21 T cell receptor beta chains reported below all come from one sample, sequenced in a study of early stage breast cancer tumors. Data came from immunoSEQ multiplex PCR; TCRdb stores just in-frame clones and leaves some out. The sample records roughly 20,000 clones, 83% being singletons. Source material: blood. Receptor source: a person aged 70 to 80 with breast cancer.

The V call is TRBV18, the J call TRBJ1-1, with D uncertain. Per germline, CDR1 KGHSH and CDR2 LQKENI. The CDR3 is made up of 14 amino acids. Trimming left V 2 bases short and J 5 bases short, with 12 bases between. The CDR3 loop reads CASSPVVGATEAFF. The DNA of the CDR3 is TGTGCCAGCTCACCAGTTGTCGGAGCTACTGAAGCTTTCTTT.

This clone showed up just once. V gene TRBV5-1 combines with J gene TRBJ1-1; 10 positions match TRBD1. Unmatched junction bases numbered 7, after V lost 2 bases and J lost 0 bases. The CDR3 has 17 amino acids. Germline V lookup: CDR1 SGHRS, CDR2 YFSETQ. The CDR3 spells CASSFAGQGFMNTEAFF. Here the CDR3 DNA reads TGCGCCAGCAGCTTTGCGGGACAGGGGTTCATGAACACTGAAGCTTTCTTT.

This clone was observed a single time. The J gene is TRBJ2-1, the V gene TRBV6-6; D may be TRBD2 (6 bases). The V end was cut by 5 bases, the J end by 4 bases, with 18 bases between. The CDR3 length is 16 residues. Germline V lookup: CDR1 MNHNY, CDR2 SVGAGI (reference sequence). CDR3 residues: CASSAPGDSGYNEQFF. DNA for the CDR3: TGTGCCAGCAGTGCCCCCGGGGACTCAGGGTACAATGAGCAGTTCTTC.

This chain connects TRBV28 to TRBJ2-6, with a possible D match to TRBD1 (5 bases). The CDR3 totals 14 residues. With 10 bases removed from V and 0 bases from J, the gap between germline ends came to 10 bases. In germline, CDR1 is MDHEN, CDR2 SYDVKM. The CDR3 reads CAIRRGSGANVLTF. The CDR3 DNA reads as TGTGCCATCCGTAGGGGCTCTGGGGCCAACGTCCTGACTTTC.

The J gene is TRBJ2-7, the V gene TRBV2; TRBD2 matches 8 bases. Germline V gene lookup returns CDR1 SNHLY and CDR2 FYNNEI. V lost 2 bases and J lost 1; bases outside the gene matches: 7. This CDR3 has 16 amino acids. The CDR3 nucleotides are TGTGCCAGCAGTGAATTAGGTACTAGCGGATCCTACGAGCAGTACTTC. Its translation: CASSELGTSGSYEQYF.

J is TRBJ2-7 and V is TRBV19; 8 bases map to TRBD2. CDR1 and CDR2 from the germline V gene are LNHDA and SQIVND (reference sequence). The CDR3 sequence is 15 residues long. V lost 3 bases and J lost 0; bases outside the gene matches: 4. The CDR3 DNA follows: TGTGCCAGTAGTATTGGTGGGACTAGCTCCTACGAGCAGTACTTC. This translates into CASSIGGTSSYEQYF.

The chain recombines TRBV5-3 with TRBJ2-3, with a weak D call TRBD2 (5 bases). TRBV5-3 is given ORF status, its function remaining uncertain. The CDR3 contains 12 residues. The ends were cut back, 5 bases at V and 4 bases at J, with 8 bases in the middle. CDR3 in DNA: TGTGCCAGAAGTCACGGGGCAGATACGCAGTATTTT. As protein: CARSHGADTQYF.

The chain is built from TRBV5-1 and TRBJ1-1; 7 bases agree with TRBD1. The germline CDR1 and CDR2 sequences are SGHRS and YFSETQ. The CDR3 covers 16 residues. The junction had 16 bases not matched to a gene; V was cut back by 6 bases and J by 5 bases. This CDR3 is CASTPNGRQGVTEAFF. Here the CDR3 DNA reads TGCGCCAGCACCCCCAACGGGCGGCAGGGGGTTACTGAAGCTTTCTTT.

This chain connects TRBV30 to TRBJ2-1; 10 positions agree with TRBD2. The junction had 12 bases not matched to a gene; V was cut back by 6 bases and J by 10 bases. The CDR3 runs to 14 residues. The germline CDR1 and CDR2 sequences are GTSNPN and SVGIG (reference sequence). CDR3 amino acids: CACGFSGGAGEQFF. CDR3 sequence (DNA): TGTGCCTGCGGATTCAGCGGGGGGGCCGGGGAGCAGTTCTTC.

The V call is TRBV6-1, the J call TRBJ2-7; the D is unclear. Trimming removed 5 bases at V and 1 base at J, with 12 bases between. This CDR3 comprises 14 residues. Germline-derived CDR1 and CDR2 are MNHNS and SASEGT. CDR3 in DNA: TGTGCCAGCAGTCTCTCGGGTCAGTCCTACGAGCAGTACTTC. Residues: CASSLSGQSYEQYF.

The rearrangement links TRBV5-4 to TRBJ2-3, with D perhaps TRBD1 (8 bases). The CDR3 is 14 amino acids. CDR1 SGHNT and CDR2 YYREEE come from the germline V gene (reference sequence). The ends were cut back, 1 base at V and 4 bases at J, with 10 bases in the middle. This CDR3 reads CASSLTGGADTQYF. For the CDR3, the DNA is TGTGCCAGCAGCTTGACAGGGGGGGCAGATACGCAGTATTTT.

The V call is TRBV7-3, the J call TRBJ2-5; 8 nucleotides agree with TRBD1. This CDR3 comprises 15 residues. J gave up 1 base and V 1 base, and 2 bases lay outside the gene matches. Germline CDR1 is SGHTA and CDR2 is FQGTGA. The CDR3 sequence is CASSLSTGGQETQYF. CDR3 DNA sequence: TGTGCCAGCAGCTTAAGTACAGGGGGCCAAGAGACCCAGTACTTC.

V usage is TRBV18 and J usage is TRBJ1-1, with TRBD1 as a possible D gene (5 bases). V was clipped by 4 bases and J by 5 bases, with 20 bases between them. This CDR3 has 16 residues. CDR1 KGHSH and CDR2 LQKENI come from the germline V gene. The DNA of the CDR3 is TGTGCCAGCTCACTTCTGGACACCTCCTTGGGGACTGAAGCTTTCTTT. Its translation: CASSLLDTSLGTEAFF.

The rearrangement joins TRBV2 to TRBJ2-1; unclear D gene. The V end lost 6 bases, the J end lost 8 bases, and 8 bases lay between the germline ends. This CDR3 region has 11 residues. CDR1 and CDR2 (germline): SNHLY, FYNNEI. CDR3 protein: CASRLTHEQFF. In DNA, the CDR3 is TGTGCCAGCAGGCTAACCCATGAGCAGTTCTTC. The full variable domain, in which reference TRBV2 and TRBJ2-1 provide the parts outside the CDR3, is EPEVTQTPSHQVTQMGQEVILRCVPISNHLYFYWYRQILGQKVEFLVSFYNNEISEKSEIFDDQFSVERPDGSNFTLKIRSTKLEDSAMYFCASRLTHEQFFGPGTRLTVL.

The rearrangement joins TRBV7-3 to TRBJ1-1; 12 bases align to TRBD1. V lost 5 bases, J lost 4 bases, and 8 bases stayed unmatched. In germline, CDR1 is SGHTA, CDR2 FQGTGA. CDR3 length: 16 residues. Here the CDR3 DNA reads TGTGCCAGCAGCGGACGGGACAGGGGGCGCGGCACTGAAGCTTTCTTT. This sequence encodes CASSGRDRGRGTEAFF.

The V gene is TRBV7-9, the J gene TRBJ1-2, with 10 bases that match TRBD1. With V trimmed by 5 bases and J by 3 bases, 9 bases remained unmatched. In germline, CDR1 is SEHNR, CDR2 FQNEAQ (reference sequence). The CDR3 runs 16 residues. This CDR3 is CASSLGTGDFDYGYTF. For the CDR3, the DNA is TGTGCCAGCAGCCTCGGGACAGGGGATTTCGACTATGGCTACACCTTC.

The J gene is TRBJ2-7, the V gene TRBV2; D is unclear. Germline values: CDR1 SNHLY, CDR2 FYNNEI. Trimming pared 6 bases from V and 0 bases from J, leaving 12 bases between. This CDR3 is 14 amino acids long. CDR3 coding DNA: TGTGCCAGCAGAGTTTCAGGTAGCTCCTACGAGCAGTACTTC. Translation: CASRVSGSSYEQYF.

This chain links TRBV11-2 with TRBJ1-4; D possibly corresponds to TRBD1 (6 bases). The CDR3 runs 14 residues. Germline CDR1 reads SGHAT; CDR2 reads FQNNGV. Trimming took 5 bases from V and 4 from J, leaving 11 bases between them. Here the CDR3 DNA reads TGTGCCAGCAGCCTTGGACAGTTTAATGAAAAACTGTTTTTT. It specifies CASSLGQFNEKLFF.

In this sample, this clone turned up a few times. The rearrangement links TRBV9 to TRBJ2-7, with TRBD1 matching 11 bases. The CDR3 spans 14 residues. J lost 5 bases, V lost 0 bases, and 1 base had no gene match. Germline V gene lookup returns CDR1 SGDLS and CDR2 YYNGEE. DNA of the CDR3: TGTGCCAGCAGCGTAGAGGACAGGGGGCACGAGCAGTACTTC. The encoded protein is CASSVEDRGHEQYF.

The J gene is TRBJ2-7, the V gene TRBV7-2, with TRBD1 matching 8 bases. This CDR3 is 13 amino acids long. Germline values: CDR1 SGHTA, CDR2 FQGNSA. Germline trimming cut 5 bases from V and 2 bases from J; bases unmatched to any gene: 2. The CDR3 protein is CASSPDRAYEQYF. For the CDR3, the DNA is TGTGCCAGCAGCCCGGACAGGGCCTACGAGCAGTACTTC. Together with reference TRBV7-2 and TRBJ2-7, the CDR3 gives the full variable domain: GAGVSQSPSNKVTEKGKDVELRCDPISGHTALYWYRQSLGQGLEFLIYFQGNSAPDKSGLPSDRFSAERTGGSVSTLTIQRTQQEDSAVYLCASSPDRAYEQYFGPGTRLTVT.

The chain combines TRBV5-1 with TRBJ2-2; TRBD1 might be the D (6 bases). There are 18 residues in the CDR3. Looked up from germline, CDR1 is SGHRS and CDR2 is YFSETQ. Trimming removed 4 bases from V and 8 bases from J, with 27 bases in between. CDR3 sequence (DNA): TGCGCCAGCAGCCCGCTTGAGGACAGCACTAGGCGCGGAGGGGAGCTGTTTTTT. Amino acids: CASSPLEDSTRRGGELFF.